The clone carrying this T cell receptor beta chain has a count of ten or more. This entry is derived from a study of T cells in Graves' hyperthyroidism and ophthalmopathy. Between the trimmed V and J ends, which lost 6 bases and 1 base, there was a span of 12 bases. This CDR3 is built from 14 residues. Amplification of TCR beta CDR3 regions was performed using RNA transcripts as template. The HTBI primer set was used in a first-round RT-PCR of the TCR CDR3. TCRdb re-analysed the multiplex PCR reads in MiXCR, keeping a single row per CDR3 protein. The data hold approximately 400,000 distinct CDR3 sequences, with about 18% observed a single time.

The receptor comes from a man in his late teens or twenties with Graves' ophthalmopathy. The source material was blood. The chain has TRBV12-3 or TRBV12-4 and TRBJ1-1; D gene uncertain. Here the CDR3 reads CASRPPTRNTEAFF. The CDR3 nucleotides are TGTGCCAGCAGGCCCCCGACGAGGAACACTGAAGCTTTCTTT.